The T cell receptor beta chain described here comes from a study of blood T cell repertoires in COVID-19. Profiled with immunoSEQ multiplex PCR; TCRdb holds only in-frame clones, not every one. The sample includes approximately 72,000 clones, roughly nine tenths seen only once; the top ten take 10% to 15%. The CDR3 contains 16 residues. Trimming took 7 bases from V and 4 from J; bases not matched to a gene: 15. Looked up from germline, CDR1 is LNHDA and CDR2 is SQIVND (reference sequence). The V call is TRBV19, the J call TRBJ1-1; 7 bases match TRBD1. This TCR was sampled from a woman aged 60 to 75 with acute or convalescent COVID-19. What was sequenced was peripheral blood. The CDR3 region has the DNA TGTGCCAGTAAAGGTGAGGGGGCGTGGGTCGGCACTGAAGCTTTCTTT. Translating gives CASKGEGAWVGTEAFF.